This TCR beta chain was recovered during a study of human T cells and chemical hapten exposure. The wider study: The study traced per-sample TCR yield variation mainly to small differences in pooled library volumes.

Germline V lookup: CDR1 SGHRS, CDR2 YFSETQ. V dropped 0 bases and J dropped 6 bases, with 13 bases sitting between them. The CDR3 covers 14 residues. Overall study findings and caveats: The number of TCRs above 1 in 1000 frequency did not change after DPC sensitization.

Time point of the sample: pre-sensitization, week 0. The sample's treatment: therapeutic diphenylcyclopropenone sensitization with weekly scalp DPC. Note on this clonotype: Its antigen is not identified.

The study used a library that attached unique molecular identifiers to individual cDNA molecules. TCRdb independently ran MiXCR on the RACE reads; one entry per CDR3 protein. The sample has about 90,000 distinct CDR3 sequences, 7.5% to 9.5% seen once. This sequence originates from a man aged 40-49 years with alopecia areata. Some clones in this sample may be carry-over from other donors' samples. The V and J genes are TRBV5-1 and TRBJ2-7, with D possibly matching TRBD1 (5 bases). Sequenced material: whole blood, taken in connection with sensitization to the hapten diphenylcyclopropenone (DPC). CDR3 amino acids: CASSLARAPSEQYF. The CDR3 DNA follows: TGCGCCAGCAGCTTGGCCAGGGCCCCCAGCGAGCAGTACTTC.